The sequence of this TCR beta chain was determined in a study of Ad26.COV2.S vaccination and SARS-CoV-2 variants. Whole-study context: A participant enrolled in the COV1001 Ad26.COV2.S trial arm provided the sample. Findings and limits, study-wide: Greater spike-specific TCR breadth was seen in vaccine recipients than in placebo recipients. Non-spike TCR breadth was similar in vaccine and placebo recipients.

The treatment here: 15 to 20 received Ad26.COV2.S at low or high dose, single or two shots; five or six received placebo; per-sample allocation not given. Vaccine and placebo recipients were sampled on day 63 after the first injection. The individual, an adult aged 18-55 years, was a donor in Boston. This CDR3 has 15 amino acids. The assay was immunoSEQ multiplex PCR, and TCRdb's table has in-frame clones only and misses some. The sample holds about 320,000 clones, 85% to 90% seen once. As regards this clone: Its matching antigen is unknown.

V and J are TRBV21-1 and TRBJ1-1; the table's TRBD1 call for D was not verified on the DNA. TRBV21-1 is classified as a pseudogene. The receptor's source is a person aged 18-65 years who received the Ad26.COV2.S COVID-19 vaccine or a placebo. The starting material was peripheral blood, obtained in a trial of Ad26.COV2.S vaccine versus placebo. The CDR3: CASSNPTGVATEAFF. The CDR3 nucleotides read TGTGCCAGCAGCAACCCGACAGGGGTGGCCACTGAAGCTTTCTTT.